The present entry profiles one T cell receptor (beta chain) with its context. Sequencing used immunoSEQ multiplex PCR; TCRdb keeps in-frame clones, though not all of them. In the table there are 150,000 to 180,000 clones, about nine tenths of which are singletons. In germline, CDR1 is MGHDK, CDR2 SYGVNS. There are 14 residues in the CDR3. Deletions cut 2 bases from V and 6 bases from J, with 8 bases between. These data are taken from a study of T cell responses to AZD1222 COVID-19 vaccine. This receptor was taken from an adult in good health. The sample here was peripheral blood, taken on day 0 of AZD1222 vaccination. The chain is built from TRBV25-1 and TRBJ1-6, with D uncertain. CDR3 in amino acids: CASSETGVNSPLHF. The CDR3 DNA follows: TGTGCCAGCAGTGAAACGGGCGTTAATTCACCCCTCCACTTT.